This is a list of T cell receptor beta chains from one sample in a study of CD8 T cells in Susac syndrome. Via MiXCR, TCRdb re-called the immunoSEQ multiplex PCR reads, giving one row per CDR3 protein. The sample lists 150,000 or so distinct CDR3 sequences; 95% to 96% were seen once. The sample was CD8+ T cells from PBMCs. These receptors came from a human donor with multiple sclerosis. The CDR3 runs from the conserved cysteine through the conserved F or W. A D gene is named only where the DNA matches it firmly. Size is omitted from some rows. Given values are once, few, many or a class for expanded clones.

clone size	CDR3 length	V gene	D gene	J gene	CDR3 protein	CDR3 DNA
-	16	TRBV9	TRBD1	TRBJ2-1	CASSFGTGGTYNEQFF	TGTGCCAGCAGCTTCGGGACAGGGGGAACCTACAATGAGCAGTTCTTC
-	10	TRBV20-1	-	TRBJ2-5	CSGLGETQYF	TGCAGTGGGCTCGGAGAGACCCAGTACTTC
-	14	TRBV6-5	-	TRBJ1-5	CASSYSIYNQPQHF	TGTGCCAGCAGTTACTCGATCTACAATCAGCCCCAGCATTTT
-	15	TRBV7-9	TRBD1	TRBJ2-6	CASSVQGSGANVLTF	TGTGCCAGCAGCGTACAGGGGTCTGGGGCCAACGTCCTGACTTTC
-	15	TRBV20-1	TRBD1	TRBJ2-5	CSARDVQGAWETQYF	TGCAGTGCTAGAGATGTACAGGGGGCTTGGGAGACCCAGTACTTC
-	15	TRBV9	-	TRBJ1-5	CASSVEGGSGQPQHF	TGTGCCAGCAGCGTAGAGGGGGGATCCGGTCAGCCCCAGCATTTT
-	16	TRBV4-1	-	TRBJ2-1	CASSRLGYGGHNEQFF	TGCGCCAGCAGCCGTCTCGGCTATGGCGGCCACAATGAGCAGTTCTTC
-	16	TRBV7-2	TRBD1	TRBJ2-5	CASSARDRGYQETQYF	TGTGCCAGCAGCGCCCGGGACAGGGGGTACCAAGAGACCCAGTACTTC
once	17	TRBV5-1	TRBD2	TRBJ2-5	CASSRASGGAGGETQYF	TGCGCCAGCAGCAGAGCTAGCGGGGGGGCCGGAGGAGAGACCCAGTACTTC
-	15	TRBV4-2	-	TRBJ1-2	CASSQDQGTSGGYTF	TGTGCCAGCAGCCAAGACCAGGGAACCTCTGGAGGCTACACCTTC
-	14	TRBV6-5	-	TRBJ2-3	CASSTSGHTDTQYF	TGTGCCAGCAGCACCAGCGGGCACACAGATACGCAGTATTTT
-	17	TRBV20-1	-	TRBJ2-1	CSARPSRGAAAYNEQFF	TGCAGTGCTAGGCCATCTCGAGGGGCGGCAGCCTACAATGAGCAGTTCTTC
-	16	TRBV10-3	TRBD1	TRBJ2-5	CAIDPGDRAGQETQYF	TGTGCCATCGACCCGGGGGACAGGGCAGGCCAAGAGACCCAGTACTTC
-	13	TRBV7-2	-	TRBJ2-5	CASSGHVQETQYF	TGTGCCAGCAGCGGCCACGTCCAAGAGACCCAGTACTTC
-	15	TRBV27	-	TRBJ2-7	CASSLSVAVAYEQYF	TGTGCCAGCAGTTTATCGGTAGCGGTCGCCTACGAGCAGTACTTC
-	15	TRBV9	-	TRBJ2-3	CASSYNRASADTQYF	TGTGCCAGCAGCTACAACAGGGCCTCGGCAGATACGCAGTATTTT
-	16	TRBV3-1	-	TRBJ1-6	CASSQTGTTWNSPLHF	TGTGCCAGCAGCCAAACGGGCACCACTTGGAATTCACCCCTCCACTTT
once	14	TRBV6-5	TRBD2	TRBJ2-3	CASSRTSVADTQYF	TGTGCCAGCAGCCGGACTAGCGTCGCAGATACGCAGTATTTT
-	13	TRBV20-1	-	TRBJ1-2	CSAPRAPNYGYTF	TGCAGTGCGCCCAGGGCCCCGAACTATGGCTACACCTTC
-	11	TRBV12-3/TRBV12-4	-	TRBJ1-1	CASSSGSEAFF	TGTGCCAGCAGTTCGGGGTCTGAAGCTTTCTTT
-	14	TRBV20-1	TRBD1	TRBJ1-2	CSAREGRQGYGYTF	TGCAGTGCTAGAGAGGGGAGACAGGGCTATGGCTACACCTTC
-	16	TRBV7-9	-	TRBJ2-1	CASSLLVLGTMNEQFF	TGTGCCAGCAGCTTATTGGTACTAGGGACCATGAATGAGCAGTTCTTC